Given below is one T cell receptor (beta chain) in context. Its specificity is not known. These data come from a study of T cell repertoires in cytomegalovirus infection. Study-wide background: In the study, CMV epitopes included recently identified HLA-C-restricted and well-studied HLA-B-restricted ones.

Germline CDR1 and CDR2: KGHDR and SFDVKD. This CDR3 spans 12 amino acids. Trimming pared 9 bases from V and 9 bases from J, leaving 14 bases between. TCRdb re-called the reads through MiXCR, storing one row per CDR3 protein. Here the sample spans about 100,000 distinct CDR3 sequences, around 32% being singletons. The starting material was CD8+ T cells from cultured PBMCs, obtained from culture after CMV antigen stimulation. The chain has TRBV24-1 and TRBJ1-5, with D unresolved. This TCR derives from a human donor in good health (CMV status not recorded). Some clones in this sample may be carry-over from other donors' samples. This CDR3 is CATGMAGRPQHF. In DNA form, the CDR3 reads TGTGCCACCGGCATGGCGGGAAGGCCCCAGCATTTT.